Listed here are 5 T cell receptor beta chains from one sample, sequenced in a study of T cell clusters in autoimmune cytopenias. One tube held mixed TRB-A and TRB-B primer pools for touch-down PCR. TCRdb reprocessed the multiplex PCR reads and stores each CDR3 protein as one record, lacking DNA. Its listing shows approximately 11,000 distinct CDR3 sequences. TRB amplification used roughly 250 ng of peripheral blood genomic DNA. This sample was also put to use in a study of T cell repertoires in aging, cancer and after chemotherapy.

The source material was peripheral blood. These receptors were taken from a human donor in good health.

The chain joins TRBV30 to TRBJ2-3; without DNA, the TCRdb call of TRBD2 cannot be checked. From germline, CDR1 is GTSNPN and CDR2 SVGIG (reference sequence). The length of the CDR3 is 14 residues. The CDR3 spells CAWTSGGAVDTQYF.

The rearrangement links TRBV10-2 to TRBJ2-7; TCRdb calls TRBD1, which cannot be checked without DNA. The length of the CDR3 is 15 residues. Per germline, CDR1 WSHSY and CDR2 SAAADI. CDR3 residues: CASSDQPPGDGEQYF.

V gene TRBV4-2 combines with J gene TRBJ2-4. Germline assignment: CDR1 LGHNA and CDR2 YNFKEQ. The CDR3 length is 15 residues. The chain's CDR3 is CASSQEGLGKNIQYF.

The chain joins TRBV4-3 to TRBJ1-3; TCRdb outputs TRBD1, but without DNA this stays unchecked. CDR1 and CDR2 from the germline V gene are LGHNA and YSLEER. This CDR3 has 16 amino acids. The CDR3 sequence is CASSPRPDNSGNTIYF.

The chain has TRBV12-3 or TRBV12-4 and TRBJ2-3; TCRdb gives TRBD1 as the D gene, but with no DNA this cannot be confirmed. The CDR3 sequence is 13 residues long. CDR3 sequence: CASSSGSTDTQYF.